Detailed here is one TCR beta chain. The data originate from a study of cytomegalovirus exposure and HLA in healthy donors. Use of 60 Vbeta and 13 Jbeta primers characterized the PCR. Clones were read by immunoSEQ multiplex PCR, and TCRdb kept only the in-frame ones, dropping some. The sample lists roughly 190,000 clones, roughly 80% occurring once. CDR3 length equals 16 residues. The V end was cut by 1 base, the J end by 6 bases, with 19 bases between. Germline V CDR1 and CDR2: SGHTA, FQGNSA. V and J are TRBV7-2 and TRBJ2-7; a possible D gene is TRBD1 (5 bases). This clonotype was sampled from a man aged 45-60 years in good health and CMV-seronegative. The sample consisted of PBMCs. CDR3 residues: CASSLEAGRFGAEQYF. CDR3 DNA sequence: TGTGCCAGCAGCTTAGAGGCAGGGCGGTTCGGAGCCGAGCAGTACTTC.